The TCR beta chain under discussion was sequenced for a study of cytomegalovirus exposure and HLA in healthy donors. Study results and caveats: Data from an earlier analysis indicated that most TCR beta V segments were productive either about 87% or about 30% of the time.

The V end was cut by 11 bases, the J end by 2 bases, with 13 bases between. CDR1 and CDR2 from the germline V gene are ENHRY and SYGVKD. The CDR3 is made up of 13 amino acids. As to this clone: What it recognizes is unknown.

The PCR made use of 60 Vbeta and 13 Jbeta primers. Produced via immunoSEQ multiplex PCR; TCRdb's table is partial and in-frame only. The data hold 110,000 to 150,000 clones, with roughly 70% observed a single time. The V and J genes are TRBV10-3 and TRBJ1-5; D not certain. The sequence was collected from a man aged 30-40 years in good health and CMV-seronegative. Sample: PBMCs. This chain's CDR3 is CAPRFVGNQPQHF. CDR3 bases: TGTGCCCCCCGTTTTGTTGGCAATCAGCCCCAGCATTTT.